One and the same sample provided the 10 T cell receptor beta chains below, sequenced in a study of control samples from healthy donors and cancer patients (dated by TCRdb to between 2020 and 2021). The library relied on the immunoSEQ multiplex PCR assay. TCRdb stores this immuneACCESS table with in-frame sequences only. Part of the clones is absent; in the studies checked, under half of the shortfall reflects unresolved V genes, and no reason is known for the rest. Across this sample there are under 90,000 clones, with about 92% seen only once. The ten largest clones represent about 5.6% of the sample. Material for sequencing was blood. All receptors derive from a woman between 55 and 75 years old in good health.

The V and J genes are TRBV5-6 and TRBJ1-5, with 7 positions matching TRBD1. The CDR3 totals 15 residues. The V gene's germline CDR1 is SGHDT and CDR2 YYEEEE. With V trimmed by 5 bases and J by 5 bases, 10 bases remained unmatched. The CDR3 here is CASSLTGLTDQPQHF. The CDR3 DNA follows: TGTGCCAGCAGTCTGACAGGGTTGACGGATCAGCCCCAGCATTTT.

The chain recombines TRBV5-1 with TRBJ1-1, with D unclear. The CDR3 has 13 residues. The V and J ends lost 3 bases and 1 base respectively, with 7 bases between them. The germline gives CDR1 SGHRS, CDR2 YFSETQ. CDR3 DNA: TGCGCCAGCAGCTGGGTTACGAACACTGAAGCTTTCTTT. Encoded protein: CASSWVTNTEAFF. The full variable domain, in which reference TRBV5-1 and TRBJ1-1 provide the parts outside the CDR3, is KAGVTQTPRYLIKTRGQQVTLSCSPISGHRSVSWYQQTPGQGLQFLFEYFSETQRNKGNFPGRFSGRQFSNSRSEMNVSTLELGDSALYLCASSWVTNTEAFFGQGTRLTVV.

The chain employs TRBV6-1 and TRBJ2-3; D is perhaps TRBD1 or TRBD2 (6 bases each). The V end was cut by 1 base, the J end by 5 bases, with 16 bases between. The length of the CDR3 is 16 residues. From germline, CDR1 is MNHNS and CDR2 SASEGT. The DNA for the CDR3 is TGTGCCAGCAGTGAAGAGGGGACTGGAGGGGGAGATACGCAGTATTTT. Translating it yields CASSEEGTGGGDTQYF.

V is TRBV18 and J is TRBJ1-2; TRBD1 is a possible D gene (6 bases). CDR1 KGHSH and CDR2 LQKENI come from the germline V gene. The V end lost 3 bases, the J end lost 8 bases, and 13 bases lay between the germline ends. The CDR3 totals 13 residues. The CDR3 bases are TGTGCCAGCTCACCGGACAGCTCCGCGGGCTACACCTTC. This codes for CASSPDSSAGYTF.

This rearrangement joins TRBV28 to TRBJ1-4; 8 nucleotides agree with TRBD1. V shed 5 bases, J shed 12 bases, and the junction held 5 bases outside the gene matches. Germline CDR1 is MDHEN and CDR2 is SYDVKM. This CDR3 has 12 amino acids. The CDR3 here is CASSRGQGELFF. CDR3 in DNA: TGTGCCAGCAGTCGCGGACAGGGAGAACTGTTTTTT.

The CDR3 DNA follows: TGTGCCAGCAGTTGGGCCCCAGCCCAAGAGACCCAGTACTTC. Protein: CASSWAPAQETQYF. The chain links TRBV6-6 to TRBJ2-5; D gene uncertain. Germline-derived CDR1 and CDR2 are MNHNY and SVGAGI (reference sequence). Deletions cut 4 bases from V and 1 base from J, with 10 bases between. The CDR3 sequence is 14 residues long.

J is TRBJ2-7 and V is TRBV4-1; 8 bases match TRBD1. Germline CDR1 reads MGHRA; CDR2 reads YSYEKL. V lost 1 base to trimming and J lost 5 bases; unmatched junction nucleotides: 7. This CDR3 spans 15 amino acids. The chain's CDR3 is CASSQGSETGDEQYF. The DNA of the CDR3 is TGCGCCAGCAGCCAAGGGTCTGAGACAGGGGACGAGCAGTACTTC.

V gene TRBV24-1 combines with J gene TRBJ2-7; D is undetermined. The CDR3 loop spans 11 amino acids. Germline V CDR1 and CDR2: KGHDR, SFDVKD. The germline V and J ends were trimmed by 1 base and 3 bases, with 0 bases remaining between them. Here the CDR3 reads CATSDFYEQYF. The CDR3 DNA sequence: TGTGCCACCAGTGATTTCTACGAGCAGTACTTC.

The genes are TRBV5-6 and TRBJ1-1; D ambiguous. Deletions cut 0 bases from V and 1 base from J, with 4 bases between. Germline assignment: CDR1 SGHDT and CDR2 YYEEEE. The CDR3 has 13 residues. DNA for the CDR3: TGTGCCAGCAGCTTGGTTTCGAACACTGAAGCTTTCTTT. Protein product: CASSLVSNTEAFF.

V and J are TRBV28 and TRBJ1-6; tentatively, D is TRBD1 (5 bases). This CDR3 region has 16 residues. Germline V gives CDR1 MDHEN, CDR2 SYDVKM. Trimming left V 3 bases short and J 7 bases short, with 16 bases between. Written as DNA, the CDR3 is TGTGCCAGCAGTTTCCCGTTAGCAGGGTCGAATTCACCCCTCCACTTT. Its translation: CASSFPLAGSNSPLHF. The entire variable domain, with the rest obtained from reference TRBV28 and TRBJ1-6, is as follows: DVKVTQSSRYLVKRTGEKVFLECVQDMDHENMFWYRQDPGLGLRLIYFSYDVKMKEKGDIPEGYSVSREKKERFSLILESASTNQTSMYLCASSFPLAGSNSPLHFGNGTRLTVT.